The rows below give T cell receptor beta chains drawn from one sample of a study of early T cells in non-severe SARS-CoV-2 infection. TCRdb re-called the 5' RACE reads through MiXCR, storing one row per CDR3 protein. The sample lists nearly 110,000 distinct CDR3 sequences, 11% occurring once. The sequencing sample was made of whole blood. The receptors shown here come from an adult who was a healthcare worker with PCR-confirmed SARS-CoV-2 infection or an uninfected control (not recorded which). Both conserved end residues are part of each CDR3. The order of the fields is CDR3 length, J gene, clone size, D gene, V gene, CDR3 DNA, CDR3 protein. D genes are given only for firm matches. Rows give clone size only sometimes, using once, few, many, or a class for an expanded clone.

length: 18; J: TRBJ2-1; size: many; D: -; V: TRBV18; DNA: TGTGCCAGCTCACCCACCTCCCATGGATCTAATTCCTACAATGAGCAGTTCTTC; CDR3: CASSPTSHGSNSYNEQFF
length: 14; J: TRBJ1-1; size: -; D: TRBD1; V: TRBV28; DNA: TGTGCCAGCAGTGTGACAGGGGCGTTCACTGAAGCTTTCTTT; CDR3: CASSVTGAFTEAFF
length: 16; J: TRBJ2-7; size: many; D: TRBD2; V: TRBV25-1; DNA: TGTGCCAGCAGTGATAGCGGGAGCGAGTCGTCCTACGAGCAGTACTTC; CDR3: CASSDSGSESSYEQYF
length: 16; J: TRBJ2-5; size: few; D: TRBD2; V: TRBV12-3/TRBV12-4; DNA: TGTGCCAGCAGTTTAGCTTGGGGAGGGCGGCAAGAGACCCAGTACTTC; CDR3: CASSLAWGGRQETQYF
length: 12; J: TRBJ2-4; size: -; D: -; V: TRBV29-1; DNA: TGCAGCGTTAAAGAAGCCAAAAACATTCAGTACTTC; CDR3: CSVKEAKNIQYF
length: 12; J: TRBJ2-5; size: few; D: -; V: TRBV11-2; DNA: TGTGCCAGCAGCTTAGTAGTAGAGACCCAGTACTTC; CDR3: CASSLVVETQYF
length: 16; J: TRBJ2-7; size: many; D: -; V: TRBV2; DNA: TGTGCCAGCAGCCAGACAGGAGGTCCCAGCTCCTACGAGCAGTACTTC; CDR3: CASSQTGGPSSYEQYF
length: 11; J: TRBJ1-1; size: -; D: -; V: TRBV25-1; DNA: TGTGCCAGCAGGGGGGAGATTGAAGCTTTCTTT; CDR3: CASRGEIEAFF
length: 13; J: TRBJ1-2; size: few; D: -; V: TRBV12-3/TRBV12-4; DNA: TGTGCCAGCAGTTTAGGGCCGGCCTATGGCTACACCTTC; CDR3: CASSLGPAYGYTF
length: 13; J: TRBJ1-1; size: many; D: -; V: TRBV7-8; DNA: TGTGCCAGCAGTTATGCCCGGGACACTGAAGCTTTCTTT; CDR3: CASSYARDTEAFF
length: 13; J: TRBJ2-5; size: few; D: TRBD1; V: TRBV12-3/TRBV12-4; DNA: TGTGCCAGCAGTCCCGGGACAGGGGTGACCCAGTACTTC; CDR3: CASSPGTGVTQYF
length: 13; J: TRBJ2-7; size: many; D: -; V: TRBV27; DNA: TGTGCCAGCAGTTTACAAACCCGGGGGGAGCAGTACTTC; CDR3: CASSLQTRGEQYF
length: 17; J: TRBJ2-2; size: many; D: -; V: TRBV27; DNA: TGTGCCAGCAGTTTATCGTCCGGGACACTTAACACCGGGGAGCTGTTTTTT; CDR3: CASSLSSGTLNTGELFF
length: 11; J: TRBJ2-3; size: -; D: -; V: TRBV28; DNA: TGTGCCAGCAGTCTCTTAGATATGCAGTATTTT; CDR3: CASSLLDMQYF
length: 14; J: TRBJ2-1; size: -; D: TRBD2; V: TRBV20-1; DNA: TGCAGTGGACTGGTGGGTAGCGGGAAAATGAGCACGTTCTTC; CDR3: CSGLVGSGKMSTFF
length: 14; J: TRBJ2-1; size: -; D: -; V: TRBV20-1; DNA: TGCAGTGCTAGTTCGGGATTGGCCTACAATGAGCAGTTCTTC; CDR3: CSASSGLAYNEQFF